This TCR beta chain appears in the sequencing data of a study of T-cell memory formation after mild COVID-19 (dated by TCRdb to about 2021). Looking at the study overall: TCR sequence clusters from the two donors were largely donor specific. The cohort comprised two young, previously healthy adult volunteers, one female and one male. Longitudinal TCRalpha and TCRbeta repertoire sequencing tracked T-cell clones expanding and contracting after mild COVID-19 in a couple of donors. General conclusions and limits of the study: Some responding clones were detected in pre-infection memory, suggesting pre-existing cross-reactive memory T cells joined the SARS-CoV-2 response. The study covered only a couple of mild cases, and larger cohorts including severe cases with pre-infection samples were considered necessary. SARS-CoV-2 specificity of the second-wave clones peaking on day 37 was not confirmed. Clones that contracted from day 15 to 85 showed balanced CD4/CD8 phenotypes, whereas a second wave of clones that expanded from day 15 to 37 leaned towards CD4+. Contracting CD4+ clones appeared mostly in the CM and EM memory subsets, whereas CD8+ clones were enriched in EMRA.

This clonotype turned up a few times. Its antigen remains undetermined. No qualities accompany the bases; no much larger clone lies one base away. For sequencing, an Illumina NovaSeq 6000 was employed. TCRalpha and TCRbeta cDNA libraries were built by 5'RACE with constant-segment primers, adding sample barcodes and unique molecular identifiers. RNA was extracted from every sample with Trizol reagent. The libraries were amplified in two PCR steps, and the second step added a second sample barcode and Illumina TruSeq adapters. Sequencing of libraries was performed on an Illumina NovaSeq with 2 x 150 bp paired-end reads. For the original study's pipeline: Reads were demultiplexed and collapsed into UMI-guided consensus sequences with migec v1.2.7. With mixcr v2.1.11, UMI consensuses were aligned to TRA and TRB V and J templates and assembled into clonotypes. Clonotypes were classified as expanded or contracted when called significant by both edgeR and NoisET, with noise models trained on biological replicates. For edgeR calls, the cutoffs were a false discovery rate-adjusted p below 0.01 and a log2 fold-change threshold of 1. As an exploratory analysis of dynamics, PCA with hierarchical clustering was applied to max-normalized trajectories of the 1000 most abundant clonotypes. Separately sequenced CD4+ and CD8+ repertoires were used to assign a CD4 or CD8 phenotype to each responding clone. In-frame beta chains were kept once TCRdb had trimmed the public reads at Q25 with fastp and called clones with MiXCR. A single entry per CDR3 protein holds the most common genes and DNA from its merged rows. In this record, the V and J calls reflect TCRdb's handling and not the investigators' own analysis. Counted in this sample were 350,000 to 550,000 distinct CDR3 sequences; more than 15% of them appeared once. The ten biggest clones cover about 22% of the sample.

The V end loses 6 bases and the J end loses 8 bases, and a stretch of 17 bases separates them. The CDR3 holds 14 amino acids from the cysteine to the phenylalanine. The CDR3 DNA has 42 bases and is translated from base 1. CDR1 and CDR2 were assigned from the germline V gene as LGHNA and YNFKEQ. Ficoll-Paque density gradient centrifugation was used to isolate PBMCs. The chain joins TRBV4-2 to TRBJ2-1; the D gene is perhaps TRBD1, on 7 matching bases. The sequencing input was PBMCs or a T cell subset sorted from them (not recorded which). This TCR derives from a man between 18 and 35 years old who had mild COVID-19 (a few samples of this study predate the infection). The sample titles of this study are shuffled in the database, so cell type and time point are left out; the donor was told from shared clones. DNA sequence: TGTGCCAGCAGTCTCGCCCAGGGGGGCGATGAGCAGTTCTTC. Translation gives CASSLAQGGDEQFF.